This T cell receptor (beta chain) emerged from a study of OX40 agonist ivuxolimab in advanced cancers. V was clipped by 9 bases and J by 7 bases, with 19 bases between them. Germline V lookup: CDR1 MNHNS, CDR2 SASEGT. This CDR3 is built from 13 residues. This clone was seen a handful of times. The protocol was immunoSEQ multiplex PCR, while the TCRdb copy is restricted to in-frame clones and leaves out a portion. The sample lists approximately 60,000 clones, roughly 90% occurring once. The sample here was CD4+ or CD8+ T cells sorted from blood, taken in a trial of the OX40 agonist ivuxolimab. J is TRBJ2-7 and V is TRBV6-1; tentative D call: TRBD1 (5 bases). The origin of this receptor is an adult with an advanced solid tumor such as melanoma, head and neck, liver or kidney cancer. CDR3 amino acids: CASQGISTWEQYF. The DNA for the CDR3 is TGTGCCAGTCAGGGAATCTCCACTTGGGAGCAGTACTTC.